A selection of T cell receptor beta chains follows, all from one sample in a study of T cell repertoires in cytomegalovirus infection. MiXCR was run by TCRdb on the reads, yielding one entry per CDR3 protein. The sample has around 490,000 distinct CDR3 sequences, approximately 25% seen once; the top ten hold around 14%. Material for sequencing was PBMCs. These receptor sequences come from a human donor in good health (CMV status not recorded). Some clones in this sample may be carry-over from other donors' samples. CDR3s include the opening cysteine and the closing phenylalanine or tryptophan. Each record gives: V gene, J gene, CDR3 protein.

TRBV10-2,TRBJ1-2,CASSEWRVGFGYTF
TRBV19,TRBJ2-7,CASSIPYRGPDSEQYF
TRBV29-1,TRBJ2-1,CSVERPGIYNEQFF
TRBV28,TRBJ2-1,CASSPGGSGYEQFF
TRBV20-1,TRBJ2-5,CSAGTSGQETQYF
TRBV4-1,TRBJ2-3,CASSQRDQGAVGTDTQYF
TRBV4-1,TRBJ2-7,CASSQMYGTSGVYEQYF
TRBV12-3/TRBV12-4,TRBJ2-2,CASSSPVGTGELFF
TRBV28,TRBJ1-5,CASSPPRGLHQPQHF
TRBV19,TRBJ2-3,CASSMSALSTDTQYF
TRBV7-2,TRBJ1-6,CASSLGAAYNSPLHF
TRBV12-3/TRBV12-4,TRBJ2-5,CASSLRGTNQETQYF
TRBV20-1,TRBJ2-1,CSAREAGEQFF
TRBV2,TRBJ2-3,CASNRGRSTDTQYF
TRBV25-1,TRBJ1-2,CASSTGWGYGYTF
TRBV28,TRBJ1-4,CASSFRGGGVLLFF
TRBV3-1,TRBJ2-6,CASSQVPEANVLTF
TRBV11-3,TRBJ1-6,CASSGRQGRSPLHF
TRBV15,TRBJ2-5,CATSTRQGAKTQYF
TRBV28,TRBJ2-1,CASSFTGRESEQFF
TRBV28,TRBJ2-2,CASSLPLAGNTGELFF
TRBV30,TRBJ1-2,CAWRYQGADGYTF
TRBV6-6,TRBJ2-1,CASRPSTGVRSYNEQFF
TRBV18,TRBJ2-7,CASSPPMMLGQGAYEQYF
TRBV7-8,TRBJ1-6,CASSLEGARTLHF
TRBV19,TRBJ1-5,CASSIWGQPQHF
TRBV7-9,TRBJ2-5,CASRPTPRVSGGQETQYF
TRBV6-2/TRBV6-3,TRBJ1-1,CASSSTGGTTEAFF
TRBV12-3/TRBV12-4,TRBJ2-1,CASTLTGSTASYNEQFF
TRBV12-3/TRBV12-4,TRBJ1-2,CASSIGQINGYTF
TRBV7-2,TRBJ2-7,CASSLVSQDSYEQYF
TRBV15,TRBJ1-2,CATSEQQGYGYTF
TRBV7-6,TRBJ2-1,CASSPLGGRLGYNEQFF